The TCR beta chain under discussion was sequenced for a study of T cell repertoires in cytomegalovirus infection. Study at large: TCR beta signatures that were public indicated CMV infection and matching HLA type. Study conclusions and caveats: The cumulative frequency of public TCR beta families distinguished individuals who carried CMV together with the relevant HLA. Clonotype analysis showed dominance of the ex vivo response by HLA-C-restricted CMV-specific TCR beta clonotypes.

The length of the CDR3 is 13 residues. TCRdb passed the reads through MiXCR, listing each CDR3 protein once. Of approximately 280,000 distinct CDR3 sequences in the sample, approximately 22% were seen once. This clonotype has at least ten counts. Its antigen is as yet unknown. A junction end diverges from the germline sequence, so it may reflect a read error. Sequenced material: cultured PBMCs, taken from culture after CMV antigen stimulation. The clonotype was recovered from a human donor in good health (CMV status not recorded). Some clones in this sample may be carry-over from other donors' samples. The chain links TRBV12-3 or TRBV12-4 to TRBJ1-3; D is uncertain. CDR3 amino acids: CASSLASGNTIYF. The CDR3 DNA follows: TGTGCCAGCAGCTTAGCATCTGGAAACACCATATATTTT.